This T cell receptor beta chain is drawn from a study of blood T cells in healthy people across ages. Study-level information: Template-switching capture recovered about one barcoded beta molecule per two T cells. Study conclusions and caveats: Naive T cell percentage showed a strong correlation with the diversity of TCR beta. Unsorted PBMC material precluded a definitive naive versus antigen-experienced comparison. There were more naive CD4+ cells and higher diversity in long-lived donors than in aged donors.

Then a second PCR, running roughly 7 to 11 cycles, was carried out with a sample-barcoded 5' primer and a J-beta primer mix. Each CDR3 protein gets one entry after TCRdb re-called the 5' RACE reads with MiXCR. There are 1.5 million to 2 million distinct CDR3 sequences in the sample; 30% to 35% occur only once, and roughly 10% lies in the top ten. Trimming removed 3 bases from V and 4 bases from J, with 15 bases in between. The CDR3 has 16 amino acids. Germline assignment: CDR1 LNHNV and CDR2 YYDKDF (reference sequence). On this clonotype itself: The antigen is undetermined.

The sequence derives from a woman in her twenties or thirties in good health. The chain employs TRBV15 and TRBJ1-4; D is possibly TRBD1 (5 bases). The sequenced material came from blood. Written as DNA, the CDR3 is TGTGCCACCAGCAGGACCTCCGGGGGGTATAATGAAAAACTGTTTTTT. This encodes CATSRTSGGYNEKLFF.